These T cell receptor beta chains were read from a single sample in a study of a mutant IDH1 vaccine in newly diagnosed glioma. The assay was immunoSEQ multiplex PCR, and TCRdb's table has in-frame clones only and misses some. The profile shows approximately 81,000 clones, 85% of them singletons. Their antigen targets remain unknown. Sequencing used PBMCs, obtained from a glioma patient whose treatment included an IDH1 peptide vaccine. The receptors originated from a man under 40 with glioma. Some clones in this sample may be carry-over from other donors' samples. Each CDR3 is given with its conserved first and last residue. Fields, in order: clone size, V gene, J gene, D gene, CDR3 protein, CDR3 DNA. A D gene is named only where the DNA matches it firmly. Not every row has a clone size; where given, it reads once, few, many or a size class.

size: .
V: TRBV27
J: TRBJ2-1
D: .
CDR3: CASSFGNEQFF
DNA: TGTGCCAGCAGTTTTGGCAATGAGCAGTTCTTC

size: .
V: TRBV30
J: TRBJ1-5
D: .
CDR3: CACSTGLDQPQHF
DNA: TGTGCCTGCTCGACCGGACTGGATCAGCCCCAGCATTTT

size: .
V: TRBV11-2
J: TRBJ2-3
D: TRBD2
CDR3: CASSSGTSGTDTQYF
DNA: TGTGCCAGCAGCTCCGGGACTAGCGGCACAGATACGCAGTATTTT

size: .
V: TRBV28
J: TRBJ1-3
D: .
CDR3: CASSLRGEGTGNTIYF
DNA: TGTGCCAGCAGTTTAAGAGGGGAAGGAACTGGAAACACCATATATTTT

size: once
V: TRBV28
J: TRBJ2-1
D: .
CDR3: CASRHTGSPYNEQFF
DNA: TGTGCCAGCAGACACACAGGGAGTCCTTACAATGAGCAGTTCTTC

size: .
V: TRBV7-2
J: TRBJ1-5
D: TRBD1
CDR3: CASSPQSTGVGGNQPQHF
DNA: TGTGCCAGCAGCCCCCAATCGACAGGGGTTGGTGGCAATCAGCCCCAGCATTTT

size: .
V: TRBV7-9
J: TRBJ2-5
D: .
CDR3: CASSPSIGGGETQYF
DNA: TGTGCCAGCAGCCCTAGTATCGGGGGCGGGGAGACCCAGTACTTC

size: .
V: TRBV30
J: TRBJ2-3
D: TRBD2
CDR3: CAWTLAGGTDTQYF
DNA: TGTGCCTGGACACTAGCGGGGGGCACAGATACGCAGTATTTT

size: once
V: TRBV28
J: TRBJ2-7
D: TRBD1
CDR3: CASRSTGTGGAYEQYF
DNA: TGTGCCAGCAGATCTACCGGGACAGGGGGCGCCTACGAGCAGTACTTC

size: .
V: TRBV19
J: TRBJ1-2
D: .
CDR3: CASSPLGRVYGYTF
DNA: TGTGCCAGTAGTCCCTTGGGCAGGGTCTATGGCTACACCTTC

size: .
V: TRBV13
J: TRBJ1-2
D: .
CDR3: CASSLQGSSPNYGYTF
DNA: TGTGCCAGCAGTCTCCAGGGGAGCAGCCCTAACTATGGCTACACCTTC

size: .
V: TRBV19
J: TRBJ1-1
D: TRBD1
CDR3: CASDRGGLNTEAFF
DNA: TGTGCCAGTGACAGGGGGGGCTTGAACACTGAAGCTTTCTTT

size: .
V: TRBV6-1
J: TRBJ1-2
D: .
CDR3: CASREQANYGYTF
DNA: TGTGCCAGCAGAGAACAGGCTAACTATGGCTACACCTTC

size: .
V: TRBV14
J: TRBJ2-1
D: .
CDR3: CASSPGGFSYNEQFF
DNA: TGTGCCAGCAGCCCCGGAGGTTTCTCCTACAATGAGCAGTTCTTC

size: .
V: TRBV6-4
J: TRBJ2-1
D: TRBD2
CDR3: CASSEGRRGGFNEQFF
DNA: TGTGCCAGCAGTGAAGGTCGGCGGGGGGGATTCAATGAGCAGTTCTTC

size: .
V: TRBV9
J: TRBJ2-1
D: .
CDR3: CASSPVGDSYNEQFF
DNA: TGTGCCAGCAGCCCCGTAGGGGACTCCTACAATGAGCAGTTCTTC

size: .
V: TRBV28
J: TRBJ1-1
D: .
CDR3: CASSGRASRTEAFF
DNA: TGTGCCAGCAGTGGCCGGGCCTCGAGAACTGAAGCTTTCTTT

size: .
V: TRBV5-1
J: TRBJ1-6
D: .
CDR3: CASSRGAVRIDSPLHF
DNA: TGCGCCAGCAGCCGGGGCGCGGTCAGGATAGATTCACCCCTCCACTTT

size: once
V: TRBV5-4
J: TRBJ2-7
D: .
CDR3: CASSLGGHYEQYF
DNA: TGTGCCAGCAGCTTGGGAGGGCACTACGAGCAGTACTTC

size: .
V: TRBV15
J: TRBJ1-2
D: .
CDR3: CATSRDAVNYGYTF
DNA: TGTGCCACCAGCAGAGATGCAGTCAACTATGGCTACACCTTC

size: once
V: TRBV30
J: TRBJ2-1
D: .
CDR3: CAWSVIRGVNEQFF
DNA: TGTGCCTGGAGTGTAATTCGAGGGGTCAATGAGCAGTTCTTC

size: .
V: TRBV7-9
J: TRBJ1-1
D: .
CDR3: CASSEDGTLNTEAFF
DNA: TGTGCCAGCAGCGAAGATGGGACACTGAACACTGAAGCTTTCTTT

size: .
V: TRBV5-5
J: TRBJ1-4
D: .
CDR3: CASSLGPLREKLFF
DNA: TGTGCCAGCAGCCTGGGACCCTTGAGGGAAAAACTGTTTTTT

size: .
V: TRBV11-3
J: TRBJ2-2
D: .
CDR3: CASSQGLNTGELFF
DNA: TGTGCCAGTTCTCAGGGTCTCAACACCGGGGAGCTGTTTTTT

size: .
V: TRBV18
J: TRBJ1-1
D: .
CDR3: CASSPGANTEAFF
DNA: TGTGCCAGCTCACCAGGGGCGAACACTGAAGCTTTCTTT

size: .
V: TRBV7-2
J: TRBJ2-5
D: .
CDR3: CASSFMGGNQETQYF
DNA: TGTGCCAGCAGTTTCATGGGGGGAAACCAAGAGACCCAGTACTTC

size: .
V: TRBV4-3
J: TRBJ2-7
D: .
CDR3: CASSQEDHSPYEQYF
DNA: TGCGCCAGCAGCCAAGAAGATCACAGCCCCTACGAGCAGTACTTC

size: .
V: TRBV6-5
J: TRBJ1-2
D: .
CDR3: CASSRTGIAYGYTF
DNA: TGTGCCAGCAGTCGGACGGGAATAGCCTATGGCTACACCTTC

size: once
V: TRBV27
J: TRBJ2-3
D: TRBD2
CDR3: CASSPPLAGVFDTQYF
DNA: TGTGCCAGCAGCCCCCCACTAGCGGGAGTTTTCGATACGCAGTATTTT

size: once
V: TRBV10-1
J: TRBJ2-7
D: .
CDR3: CASSAEGISEQYF
DNA: TGCGCCAGCAGTGCGGAAGGTATCTCCGAGCAGTACTTC

size: .
V: TRBV5-1
J: TRBJ1-1
D: TRBD1
CDR3: CASSADRVGGTEAFF
DNA: TGCGCCAGCAGCGCGGACAGGGTGGGGGGCACTGAAGCTTTCTTT

size: .
V: TRBV4-2
J: TRBJ2-2
D: .
CDR3: CASSQDFIRDNENTGELFF
DNA: TGTGCCAGCAGCCAAGATTTCATCCGGGACAACGAGAACACCGGGGAGCTGTTTTTT

size: once
V: TRBV7-9
J: TRBJ2-3
D: TRBD2
CDR3: CASSRQAGGADTQYF
DNA: TGTGCCAGCAGCCGTCAAGCGGGGGGGGCAGATACGCAGTATTTT

size: .
V: TRBV14
J: TRBJ1-2
D: TRBD1
CDR3: CASSRASGTGNYGYTF
DNA: TGTGCCAGCAGTCGAGCTTCCGGGACAGGGAACTATGGCTACACCTTC

size: .
V: TRBV6-6
J: TRBJ2-3
D: TRBD1
CDR3: CASTWGQGADTQYF
DNA: TGTGCCAGCACCTGGGGACAGGGGGCAGATACGCAGTATTTT

size: .
V: TRBV19
J: TRBJ2-7
D: .
CDR3: CASTGRSARGGLYEQYF
DNA: TGTGCCAGTACCGGAAGGTCAGCGAGGGGGGGCCTGTACGAGCAGTACTTC

size: .
V: TRBV30
J: TRBJ2-1
D: .
CDR3: CAWNSGTVYNEQFF
DNA: TGTGCCTGGAACTCCGGGACGGTCTACAATGAGCAGTTCTTC

size: .
V: TRBV6-6
J: TRBJ1-5
D: TRBD1
CDR3: CASSKRQGEYQPQHF
DNA: TGTGCCAGCAGCAAAAGACAGGGGGAGTATCAGCCCCAGCATTTT

size: few
V: TRBV10-3
J: TRBJ1-5
D: .
CDR3: CAISETLDQPQHF
DNA: TGTGCCATCAGTGAGACACTCGACCAGCCCCAGCATTTT

size: .
V: TRBV10-3
J: TRBJ2-5
D: TRBD1
CDR3: CAIRPSGGQETQYF
DNA: TGTGCCATCAGGCCTTCAGGGGGCCAAGAGACCCAGTACTTC

size: few
V: TRBV13
J: TRBJ1-5
D: .
CDR3: CASSLGGNSNQPQHF
DNA: TGTGCCAGCAGCCTCGGGGGAAATAGCAATCAGCCCCAGCATTTT

size: .
V: TRBV5-4
J: TRBJ2-7
D: .
CDR3: CASSSGPASYEQYF
DNA: TGTGCCAGCAGCTCGGGGCCAGCTTCCTACGAGCAGTACTTC

size: .
V: TRBV27
J: TRBJ1-2
D: TRBD1
CDR3: CASSLTGNYGYTF
DNA: TGTGCCAGCAGTTTGACAGGGAACTATGGCTACACCTTC

size: .
V: TRBV5-4
J: TRBJ2-5
D: TRBD1
CDR3: CASSPAGGTMQETQYF
DNA: TGTGCCAGCAGCCCGGCAGGGGGTACGATGCAAGAGACCCAGTACTTC

size: .
V: TRBV6-5
J: TRBJ2-1
D: .
CDR3: CASSYSGEYNEQFF
DNA: TGTGCCAGCAGTTACTCGGGAGAATACAATGAGCAGTTCTTC

size: .
V: TRBV4-2
J: TRBJ1-6
D: .
CDR3: CASSQRPQAVGSPLHF
DNA: TGTGCCAGCAGCCAGAGGCCACAGGCGGTCGGTTCACCCCTCCACTTT

size: .
V: TRBV5-4
J: TRBJ1-4
D: .
CDR3: CASSLGIREGGKANEKLFF
DNA: TGTGCCAGCAGCTTGGGAATACGGGAGGGCGGGAAAGCAAATGAAAAACTGTTTTTT

size: .
V: TRBV9
J: TRBJ2-4
D: .
CDR3: CASSVGGLSGNIQYF
DNA: TGTGCCAGCAGCGTAGGAGGCTTATCTGGGAACATTCAGTACTTC